This T cell receptor beta chain was profiled in a study of T cells in Graves' hyperthyroidism and ophthalmopathy. V was clipped by 1 base and J by 4 bases, with 13 bases between them. The CDR3 consists of 15 residues. The germline gives CDR1 SGHDN, CDR2 FVKESK. Researchers amplified the TCR beta CDR3 regions from RNA transcripts. First-round RT-PCR of the TCR CDR3 relied on the HTBI primer set. TCRdb re-called the multiplex PCR reads with MiXCR, one entry per CDR3 protein. The sample contains about 600,000 distinct CDR3 sequences, 16% of which appear only once. Sequencing input: blood. The chain employs TRBV14 and TRBJ2-5; tentative D call: TRBD2 (5 bases). This clonotype originated in a woman aged 40 to 55 with Graves' ophthalmopathy. The CDR3 DNA reads as TGTGCCAGCAGCCAAGTGAATCGAGGGCTAGAGACCCAGTACTTC. It specifies CASSQVNRGLETQYF.